These 22 T cell receptor beta chains were sequenced from one sample in a study of T cell responses to AZD1222 COVID-19 vaccine. The data were produced by immunoSEQ multiplex PCR, yet TCRdb's version contains in-frame clones alone and is incomplete. This sample has 150,000 to 200,000 clones, with about 93% found just once. The input for sequencing was peripheral blood, taken on day 0 of AZD1222 vaccination. The receptors derive from an adult in good health.

The genes are TRBV6-5 and TRBJ2-1; 12 positions match TRBD2. Per germline, CDR1 MNHEY and CDR2 SVGAGI. The CDR3 is 14 residues long. J lost 4 bases, V lost 10 bases, and 5 bases had no gene match. CDR3 amino acids: CAIRTSGMYNEQFF. In DNA, the CDR3 is TGTGCCATCAGGACTAGCGGGATGTACAATGAGCAGTTCTTC.

The rearrangement joins TRBV7-8 to TRBJ2-1; D is undetermined. V gave up 5 bases and J gave up 0 bases, with 26 bases separating them. The CDR3 extends over 20 amino acids. Germline V lookup: CDR1 SGHVS, CDR2 FQNEAQ. Written as DNA, the CDR3 is TGTGCCAGCAGCACCTCCCTCATAGGGAACTCGGCAAACTCCTACAATGAGCAGTTCTTC. This sequence encodes CASSTSLIGNSANSYNEQFF.

The chain couples TRBV7-6 to TRBJ1-5; 8 nucleotides agree with TRBD1. Germline V gene data show CDR1 as SGHVS and CDR2 as FNYEAQ. There are 13 residues in the CDR3. V gave up 3 bases and J gave up 7 bases; unmatched junction bases: 2. DNA for the CDR3: TGTGCCAGCAGCTTCGACAGGGGACAGCCCCAGCATTTT. It translates to CASSFDRGQPQHF.

The J gene is TRBJ2-7, the V gene TRBV20-1, with D hard to call. Between the trimmed V and J ends, which lost 6 bases and 7 bases, there was a span of 13 bases. Germline V gene data show CDR1 as DFQATT and CDR2 as SNEGSKA (reference sequence). The CDR3 totals 11 residues. The CDR3 DNA sequence: TGCAGTGCCCCCCTTAGGCGAGAGCAGTACTTC. Its protein is CSAPLRREQYF.

CDR3 region: CASSSLREVPAPIGGYTF. DNA for the CDR3: TGTGCCAGCAGTTCCCTGCGGGAGGTGCCGGCGCCAATCGGGGGCTACACCTTC. This chain joins TRBV28 and TRBJ1-2; D is ambiguous. Germline V gene sequence: CDR1 MDHEN, CDR2 SYDVKM. This CDR3 has 18 residues. With 4 bases removed from V and 8 bases from J, the gap between germline ends came to 29 bases.

The chain uses TRBV9 and TRBJ1-6, with unresolved D. Germline V gives CDR1 SGDLS, CDR2 YYNGEE. Trimming cost V 0 bases and J 7 bases, with 8 bases left between them. The CDR3 sequence is 14 residues long. CDR3 bases: TGTGCCAGCAGCGTAGTGTCGAGGAATTCACCCCTCCACTTT. Translated, it gives CASSVVSRNSPLHF.

The V gene is TRBV11-3, the J gene TRBJ2-3; weak D call: TRBD1 (5 bases). V was trimmed by 5 bases and J by 3 bases, leaving 15 bases between them. Germline V gene sequence: CDR1 SGHNT, CDR2 YENEEA. CDR3 length: 15 amino acids. CDR3 sequence reads: CASSHRIEGTDTQYF. In DNA, the CDR3 is TGTGCCAGCAGCCACAGGATAGAAGGAACAGATACGCAGTATTTT.

This clone was counted a single time. The CDR3 loop reads CASSSGHQETQYF. The CDR3, as DNA: TGTGCCAGCAGCTCCGGTCACCAAGAGACCCAGTACTTC. V usage is TRBV7-3 and J usage is TRBJ2-5, with D unresolved. There are 13 residues in the CDR3. From germline, CDR1 is SGHTA and CDR2 FQGTGA. The V end was cut by 4 bases, the J end by 0 bases, with 6 bases between. Supplemented by reference TRBV7-3 and TRBJ2-5, the full variable domain reads GAGVSQTPSNKVTEKGKYVELRCDPISGHTALYWYRQSLGQGPEFLIYFQGTGAADDSGLPNDRFFAVRPEGSVSTLKIQRTERGDSAVYLCASSSGHQETQYFGPGTRLLVL.

The chain uses TRBV28 and TRBJ2-7; D perhaps matches TRBD2 (6 bases). This CDR3 is built from 14 residues. Trimming removed 5 bases at V and 0 bases at J, with 11 bases between. From germline, CDR1 is MDHEN and CDR2 SYDVKM. CDR3 residues: CASSTTGSSYEQYF. In nucleotides, the CDR3 is TGTGCCAGCAGTACCACCGGGAGCTCCTACGAGCAGTACTTC.

This chain links TRBV2 with TRBJ1-1, with D possibly TRBD1 on 5 matching bases. CDR1 is SNHLY and CDR2 is FYNNEI in the germline V gene. This CDR3 has 13 amino acids. Trimming took off 7 bases at V and 1 base at J, with 10 bases between the two ends. The CDR3 protein is CASTGHRNTEAFF. The DNA of the CDR3 is TGTGCCAGCACTGGACATAGGAACACTGAAGCTTTCTTT.

As DNA, the CDR3 is TGCGCCAGCAGTCCCGGACCGAGGAACACTGAAGCTTTCTTT. It yields the protein CASSPGPRNTEAFF. The chain has TRBV5-1 and TRBJ1-1; D is ambiguous. V gave up 5 bases and J gave up 1 base, with 12 bases separating them. The CDR3 is made up of 14 amino acids. The V gene's germline CDR1 is SGHRS and CDR2 YFSETQ.

This clone was seen once. The chain combines TRBV6-5 with TRBJ1-5, with a weak D call TRBD1 (5 bases). The CDR3 is 16 residues long. Trimming cost V 4 bases and J 7 bases, with 20 bases left between them. Looked up from germline, CDR1 is MNHEY and CDR2 is SVGAGI. The CDR3 spells CASSSPGTPSRQPQHF. The CDR3 DNA reads as TGTGCCAGCAGTTCCCCCGGGACGCCCTCGCGGCAGCCCCAGCATTTT.

The V call is TRBV28, the J call TRBJ1-5; weak D call: TRBD1 (6 bases). This CDR3 has 18 residues. V lost 3 bases and J 0 bases, leaving 18 bases between the germline ends. The germline V gene has CDR1 MDHEN and CDR2 SYDVKM. CDR3 nucleotides: TGTGCCAGCAGTTTCCCGACGGGGGGCGGAACTAGCAATCAGCCCCAGCATTTT. Translating it yields CASSFPTGGGTSNQPQHF.

This sequence joins TRBV28 and TRBJ1-1; weak D call: TRBD1 (6 bases). Germline V gene lookup returns CDR1 MDHEN and CDR2 SYDVKM. CDR3 length equals 15 residues. Trimming left V 6 bases short and J 4 bases short, with 18 bases between. The CDR3 region is CASSWTASAGTEAFF. Written as DNA, the CDR3 is TGTGCCAGCAGCTGGACAGCTTCGGCGGGCACTGAAGCTTTCTTT.

The chain carries TRBV27 and TRBJ2-1; D possibly matches TRBD1 or TRBD2 (6 bases each). Germline CDR1 and CDR2: MNHEY and SMNVEV (reference sequence). The ends were cut back, 2 bases at V and 0 bases at J, with 11 bases in the middle. The CDR3 is 16 residues long. The CDR3, as DNA: TGTGCCAGCAGTTTAAGGGGGGAGAACTCCTACAATGAGCAGTTCTTC. It codes for CASSLRGENSYNEQFF.

The chain employs TRBV9 and TRBJ1-4; TRBD1 is a possible D gene (5 bases). From germline, CDR1 is SGDLS and CDR2 YYNGEE. With 3 bases removed from V and 0 bases from J, the gap between germline ends came to 9 bases. The CDR3 spans 15 residues. As DNA, the CDR3 is TGTGCCAGCAGCGGGGACGGAGCAACTAATGAAAAACTGTTTTTT. Amino acid sequence: CASSGDGATNEKLFF.

The chain links TRBV15 to TRBJ2-7; perhaps TRBD1 as D (5 bases). The CDR3 runs 15 residues. Trimming stripped 0 bases from V and 1 base from J, with 10 bases between. Germline V gene sequence: CDR1 LNHNV, CDR2 YYDKDF (reference sequence). Here the CDR3 reads CATSRDRVPSYEQYF. CDR3 nucleotide sequence: TGTGCCACCAGCAGAGACAGGGTCCCTTCCTACGAGCAGTACTTC.

The chain has TRBV11-2 and TRBJ2-3, with 9 bases that match TRBD2. From germline, CDR1 is SGHAT and CDR2 FQNNGV. The CDR3 spans 15 residues. The trim removed 5 bases at V and 6 bases at J, leaving 9 bases unmatched. The CDR3 coding sequence is TGTGCCAGCAGCAAATCTGGACTAGCGACTGATACGCAGTATTTT. Protein: CASSKSGLATDTQYF.

The J gene is TRBJ1-1, the V gene TRBV18; D is unresolved. V shed 3 bases and J shed 9 bases, with 8 bases lying between them. CDR1 KGHSH and CDR2 LQKENI come from the germline V gene. The CDR3 loop spans 11 amino acids. CDR3 loop: CASSPGTQAFF. The CDR3 bases are TGTGCCAGCTCACCGGGAACCCAAGCTTTCTTT.

Here the CDR3 DNA reads TGTGCCAGTTGCAGAGGGACCTCGGGAGGCTACACCTTC. Residues: CASCRGTSGGYTF. This chain links TRBV28 with TRBJ1-2; a weak D match, TRBD1 (5 bases). The CDR3 is made up of 13 amino acids. Germline values: CDR1 MDHEN, CDR2 SYDVKM. V lost 9 bases, J lost 8 bases, and 19 bases lay in between.

The chain links TRBV6-5 to TRBJ2-7; D unresolved. This CDR3 is 11 amino acids long. The V gene lost 8 bases and the J gene lost 7 bases, with 12 bases spanning the gap. CDR1 MNHEY and CDR2 SVGAGI come from the germline V gene. CDR3 bases: TGTGCCAGCCCTTTTGGTGGTGAGCAGTACTTC. Translated: CASPFGGEQYF.

Only one count was recorded for this clone. This chain joins TRBV19 and TRBJ2-5, with D unresolved. The V and J ends lost 3 bases and 4 bases respectively, with 6 bases between them. Per germline, CDR1 LNHDA and CDR2 SQIVND (reference sequence). This CDR3 comprises 12 residues. Here the CDR3 reads CASSMVRETQYF. The CDR3 DNA is TGTGCCAGTAGTATGGTTAGAGAGACCCAGTACTTC.